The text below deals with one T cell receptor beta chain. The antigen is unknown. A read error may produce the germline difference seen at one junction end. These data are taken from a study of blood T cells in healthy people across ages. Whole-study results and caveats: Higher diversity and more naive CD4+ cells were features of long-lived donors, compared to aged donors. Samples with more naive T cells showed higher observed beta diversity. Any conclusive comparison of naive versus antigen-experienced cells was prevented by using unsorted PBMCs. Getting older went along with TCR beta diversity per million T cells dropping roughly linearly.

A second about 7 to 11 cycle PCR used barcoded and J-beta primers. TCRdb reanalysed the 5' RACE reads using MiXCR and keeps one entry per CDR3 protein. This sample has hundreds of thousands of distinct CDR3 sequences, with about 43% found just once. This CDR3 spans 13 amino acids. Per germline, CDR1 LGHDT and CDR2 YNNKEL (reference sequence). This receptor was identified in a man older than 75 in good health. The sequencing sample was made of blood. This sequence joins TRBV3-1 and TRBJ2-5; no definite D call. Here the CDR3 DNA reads TGTGCCAGCGGCCAAGTCTTACAAGAGACCCAGTACTTC. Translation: CASGQVLQETQYF.